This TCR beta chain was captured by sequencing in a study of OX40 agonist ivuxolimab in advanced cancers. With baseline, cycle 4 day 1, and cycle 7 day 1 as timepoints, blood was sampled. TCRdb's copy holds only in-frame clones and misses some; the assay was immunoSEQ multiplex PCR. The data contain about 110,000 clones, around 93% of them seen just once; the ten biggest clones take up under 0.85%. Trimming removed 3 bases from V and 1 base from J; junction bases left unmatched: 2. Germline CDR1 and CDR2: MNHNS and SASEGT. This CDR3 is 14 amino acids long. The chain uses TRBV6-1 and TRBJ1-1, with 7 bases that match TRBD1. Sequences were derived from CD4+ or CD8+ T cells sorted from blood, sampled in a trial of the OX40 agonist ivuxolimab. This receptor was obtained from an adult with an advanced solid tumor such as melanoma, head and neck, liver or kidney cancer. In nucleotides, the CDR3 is TGTGCCAGCAGTGACCAGGGGGGGAACACTGAAGCTTTCTTT. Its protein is CASSDQGGNTEAFF.